Below are 22 T cell receptor beta chains sequenced from a single sample in a study of post-analysis software for immune sequencing data. Study-wide points: Controls had lower frequencies than patients of about five TRBV segments, which included TRBV5-6, TRBV5-1 and TRBV20-1.

Included in the TCR beta cDNA libraries were unique molecular identifiers. TCRdb called the PCR reads again in MiXCR, with one record for every CDR3 protein. The repertoire holds under 900,000 distinct CDR3 sequences, with roughly half as singletons. Antigens of these TCRs are unknown. Sequencing input: blood. The receptors come from a girl aged 10-17 years with multiple sclerosis.

This clonotype was counted ten times or more. The chain employs TRBV27 and TRBJ2-5, with D perhaps assigned TRBD1 or TRBD2 (5 bases each). The CDR3 sequence is 15 residues long. V was clipped by 0 bases and J by 5 bases, with 13 bases between them. Germline V lookup: CDR1 MNHEY, CDR2 SMNVEV (reference sequence). Here the CDR3 DNA reads TGTGCCAGCAGTTTATCCGGGACGAACGGGGAGACCCAGTACTTC. Protein product: CASSLSGTNGETQYF.

The V gene is TRBV7-9, the J gene TRBJ2-1; D is undetermined. Germline CDR1 SEHNR, CDR2 FQNEAQ (reference sequence). Trimming stripped 2 bases from V and 9 bases from J, with 8 bases between. The CDR3 is 12 residues long. CDR3 in amino acids: CASSLSSSEQFF. The CDR3 bases are TGTGCCAGCAGCTTAAGTTCGAGTGAGCAGTTCTTC. Filled out from reference TRBV7-9 and TRBJ2-1, the complete variable domain reads DTGVSQNPRHKITKRGQNVTFRCDPISEHNRLYWYRQTLGQGPEFLTYFQNEAQLEKSRLLSDRFSAERPKGSFSTLEIQRTEQGDSAMYLCASSLSSSEQFFGPGTRLTVL.

This clonotype showed up just a few times. The V gene is TRBV4-1, the J gene TRBJ2-4; no firm D call. V dropped 2 bases and J dropped 7 bases, with 3 bases sitting between them. Germline assignment: CDR1 MGHRA and CDR2 YSYEKL. There are 11 residues in the CDR3. Here the CDR3 DNA reads TGCGCCAGCAGCCAACAGAACATTCAGTACTTC. As protein: CASSQQNIQYF.

This rearrangement joins TRBV12-3 or TRBV12-4 to TRBJ2-1; D tentatively fits TRBD1 or TRBD2 (5 bases each). With 6 bases removed from V and 3 bases from J, the gap between germline ends came to 18 bases. The CDR3 has 16 amino acids. CDR3 sequence: CASSGPGAGRYNEQFF. The CDR3 region has the DNA TGTGCCAGCAGCGGACCCGGGGCAGGGCGCTACAATGAGCAGTTCTTC.

This clonotype was seen more than once but under ten times. At one end the junction does not follow the germline gene, possibly because of a read error. The rearrangement links TRBV5-1 to TRBJ1-5; tentative D call: TRBD1 (6 bases). Germline V gene sequence: CDR1 SGHRS, CDR2 YFSETQ. CDR3 length: 15 amino acids. The CDR3, as DNA: TGTGCCAGCAGCTTAGGGGGGGTTAGCAATCAGCCCCAGCATTTT. Translated: CASSLGGVSNQPQHF. Combining the CDR3 with reference TRBV5-1 and TRBJ1-5 gives the whole variable domain KAGVTQTPRYLIKTRGQQVTLSCSPISGHRSVSWYQQTPGQGLQFLFEYFSETQRNKGNFPGRFSGRQFSNSRSEMNVSTLELGDSALYLCASSLGGVSNQPQHFGDGTRLSIL.

In regard to this clonotype: Given the absence of the conserved phenylalanine or tryptophan at the CDR3 end, a read error is likely. The rearrangement joins TRBV7-9 to TRBJ2-7, with 11 bases fitting TRBD1. V gave up 3 bases and J gave up 5 bases; unmatched junction bases: 9. The CDR3 is 16 residues long. Germline assignment: CDR1 SEHNR and CDR2 FQNEAQ (reference sequence). The CDR3 loop is CASSFGQGASGNEQYL. The DNA for the CDR3 is TGTGCCAGCAGCTTCGGACAGGGGGCTTCCGGGAACGAGCAGTACCTC.

This clonotype has a handful of counts. The chain joins TRBV5-1 to TRBJ2-3; D is perhaps TRBD2 (6 bases). There are 15 residues in the CDR3. Trimming cost V 4 bases and J 0 bases, with 12 bases left between them. The germline V gene encodes CDR1 SGHRS and CDR2 YFSETQ. CDR3 residues: CASSRWAGSTDTQYF. DNA for the CDR3: TGCGCCAGCAGCCGCTGGGCGGGGAGCACAGATACGCAGTATTTT.

The chain is built from TRBV7-6 and TRBJ2-7, with D perhaps TRBD1 (5 bases). CDR3 length: 14 residues. Germline lookup yields CDR1 SGHVS and CDR2 FNYEAQ. Trimming removed 0 bases at V and 3 bases at J, with 9 bases between. The CDR3 region has the DNA TGTGCCAGCAGCTTAGCGGACACCCTCTACGAGCAGTACTTC. Protein product: CASSLADTLYEQYF.

The J gene is TRBJ1-2, the V gene TRBV27, with a weak D call TRBD1 (5 bases). CDR1 and CDR2 (germline): MNHEY, SMNVEV (reference sequence). Deletions cut 3 bases from V and 9 bases from J, with 20 bases between. The CDR3 sequence is 15 residues long. The CDR3 here is CASSFVLGQGRRYTF. CDR3 nucleotide sequence: TGTGCCAGCAGTTTTGTATTGGGGCAGGGTCGCCGCTACACCTTC.

The chain couples TRBV7-8 to TRBJ1-4, with D perhaps TRBD1 (5 bases). CDR1 and CDR2 from the germline V gene are SGHVS and FQNEAQ. This CDR3 contains 15 residues. V was trimmed by 0 bases and J by 7 bases, leaving 12 bases between them. CDR3 sequence: CASSLATGGGEKLFF. The CDR3 coding sequence is TGTGCCAGCAGCTTAGCGACCGGGGGAGGTGAAAAACTGTTTTTT. Full variable domain (missing parts from reference TRBV7-8 and TRBJ1-4): GAGVSQSPRYKVAKRGQDVALRCDPISGHVSLFWYQQALGQGPEFLTYFQNEAQLDKSGLPSDRFFAERPEGSVSTLKIQRTQQEDSAVYLCASSLATGGGEKLFFGSGTQLSVL.

The V gene is TRBV5-1, the J gene TRBJ2-3; tentatively, D is TRBD2 (6 bases). The CDR3 has 15 residues. The germline V gene encodes CDR1 SGHRS and CDR2 YFSETQ. Trimming left V 3 bases short and J 0 bases short, with 11 bases between. CDR3 region: CASSWKRVSTDTQYF. The CDR3 bases are TGCGCCAGCAGCTGGAAGCGGGTTAGCACAGATACGCAGTATTTT.

This sequence joins TRBV7-9 and TRBJ1-6, with 7 bases aligning to TRBD1. The CDR3 is made up of 16 amino acids. CDR1 is SEHNR and CDR2 is FQNEAQ in the germline V gene (reference sequence). Unmatched junction bases numbered 14, after V lost 2 bases and J lost 13 bases. CDR3 bases: TGTGCCAGCAGCTTATCGCCAGGGACAGTTTCGACGCCCCTCCACTTT. Translated, it gives CASSLSPGTVSTPLHF. Full variable domain (outside the CDR3, taken from reference TRBV7-9 and TRBJ1-6): DTGVSQNPRHKITKRGQNVTFRCDPISEHNRLYWYRQTLGQGPEFLTYFQNEAQLEKSRLLSDRFSAERPKGSFSTLEIQRTEQGDSAMYLCASSLSPGTVSTPLHFGNGTRLTVT.

A word on this clonotype: A junction end diverges from the germline sequence, so it may reflect a read error. V usage is TRBV7-9 and J usage is TRBJ1-2; D perhaps matches TRBD1 (5 bases). Germline values: CDR1 SEHNR, CDR2 FQNEAQ (reference sequence). This CDR3 is built from 14 residues. The CDR3: CAGSLDRINYGYTF. The CDR3 nucleotides read TGTGCCGGCAGCTTAGACAGAATTAACTATGGCTACACCTTC. The whole variable domain, remainder taken from reference TRBV7-9 and TRBJ1-2, is DTGVSQNPRHKITKRGQNVTFRCDPISEHNRLYWYRQTLGQGPEFLTYFQNEAQLEKSRLLSDRFSAERPKGSFSTLEIQRTEQGDSAMYLCAGSLDRINYGYTFGSGTRLTVV.

Only a few counts were recorded for this clonotype. This chain uses TRBV7-9 with TRBJ1-2, with D possibly being TRBD1 (5 bases). Germline V lookup: CDR1 SEHNR, CDR2 FQNEAQ (reference sequence). Trimming pared 3 bases from V and 8 bases from J, leaving 22 bases between. The CDR3 consists of 16 residues. The CDR3 DNA reads as TGTGCCAGCAGCTTGGGGGGGACCTCATTTGATGGGGGCTACACCTTC. Its translation is CASSLGGTSFDGGYTF.

The chain employs TRBV7-9 and TRBJ2-5, with a tentative D call TRBD1 (7 bases). V gave up 6 bases and J gave up 5 bases, with 16 bases separating them. The CDR3 runs 14 residues. Germline CDR1 SEHNR, CDR2 FQNEAQ (reference sequence). The CDR3 coding sequence is TGTGCCAGCAGTCAGGGGGGCGGGGTCGAGACCCAGTACTTC. Protein sequence: CASSQGGGVETQYF.

This clonotype was seen just once. CDR3 residues: CATSRGRSYGYTF. The CDR3 nucleotides are TGTGCCACCAGCAGAGGCCGCAGCTATGGCTACACCTTC. The rearrangement links TRBV15 to TRBJ1-2; unclear D gene. The V gene's germline CDR1 is LNHNV and CDR2 YYDKDF (reference sequence). This CDR3 is 13 amino acids long. The V end lost 1 base, the J end lost 4 bases, and 7 bases lay between the germline ends.

This clonotype appeared a single time. The CDR3 DNA is TGTGCCAGCAGCGTACTACAGGGTATGAACACTGAAGCTTTCTTT. Translated, it gives CASSVLQGMNTEAFF. The chain links TRBV7-9 to TRBJ1-1; D perhaps matches TRBD1 (6 bases). V was pared by 5 bases and J by 0 bases, with 13 bases between. Germline V CDR1 and CDR2: SEHNR, FQNEAQ (reference sequence). The CDR3 spans 15 residues.

The genes are TRBV7-6 and TRBJ2-1; D may be TRBD1 (6 bases). Germline V gives CDR1 SGHVS, CDR2 FNYEAQ. The V and J ends lost 6 bases and 9 bases respectively, with 15 bases between them. This CDR3 spans 13 amino acids. The CDR3 nucleotides read TGTGCCAGCAGTTCCCAAGGGGGAGTTGAGCAGTTCTTC. Translation gives CASSSQGGVEQFF. The full variable domain, completed using reference TRBV7-6 and TRBJ2-1, is GAGVSQSPRYKVTKRGQDVALRCDPISGHVSLYWYRQALGQGPEFLTYFNYEAQQDKSGLPNDRFSAERPEGSISTLTIQRTEQRDSAMYRCASSSQGGVEQFFGPGTRLTVL.

The chain combines TRBV20-1 with TRBJ2-3; 9 bases align to TRBD2. There are 14 residues in the CDR3. With V trimmed by 3 bases and J by 4 bases, 5 bases remained unmatched. Germline V CDR1 and CDR2: DFQATT, SNEGSKA (reference sequence). The CDR3 DNA is TGCAGTGCTAGCAGCGGGGGGCAGTCAGATACGCAGTATTTT. Translation: CSASSGGQSDTQYF.

This rearrangement joins TRBV25-1 to TRBJ1-4; no reliable D call. Trimming shortened V by 9 bases and J by 2 bases, and 13 bases separated the two germline ends. The CDR3 is made up of 14 amino acids. The V gene's germline CDR1 is MGHDK and CDR2 SYGVNS. The chain's CDR3 is CASTRIETNEKLFF. For the CDR3, the DNA is TGTGCCAGTACGAGAATAGAGACTAATGAAAAACTGTTTTTT.

This clonotype has just a few counts. The gene calls are TRBV20-1 and TRBJ2-7; D may be TRBD2 (6 bases). CDR1 is DFQATT, CDR2 SNEGSKA, per germline (reference sequence). There are 13 residues in the CDR3. The germline V and J ends were trimmed by 3 bases and 4 bases, with 13 bases remaining between them. DNA for the CDR3: TGCAGTGCTAGGGCGGGGCTAGCGTACGAGCAGTACTTC. Translated, it gives CSARAGLAYEQYF.

This clonotype showed up many times. V usage is TRBV12-3 or TRBV12-4 and J usage is TRBJ1-1; possible D gene TRBD1, 5 bases. Deletions cut 3 bases from V and 1 base from J, with 6 bases between. The CDR3 consists of 13 residues. The CDR3 spells CASSLGQNTEAFF. The CDR3 DNA reads as TGTGCCAGCAGTTTGGGGCAGAACACTGAAGCTTTCTTT.